The next 19 T cell receptor beta chains were all read from a single sample in a study of T cell responses to AZD1222 COVID-19 vaccine. Profiled with immunoSEQ multiplex PCR; TCRdb holds only in-frame clones, not every one. The repertoire includes about 160,000 clones, approximately 94% of them detected once, and 4.5% to 5.5% sits in the top ten. Sequences were derived from peripheral blood, sampled 28 days after the second AZD1222 dose. These receptors came from an adult who received the AZD1222 COVID-19 vaccine.

The V and J genes are TRBV4-1 and TRBJ2-5; D is possibly TRBD2 (6 bases). Between the trimmed V and J ends, which lost 4 bases and 5 bases, there was a span of 26 bases. Germline-derived CDR1 and CDR2 are MGHRA and YSYEKL. This CDR3 has 18 residues. DNA of the CDR3: TGCGCCAGCAGCCTGCAAAGTGGGGCGGGGATTAGGGGCGAGACCCAGTACTTC. As protein: CASSLQSGAGIRGETQYF.

Written as DNA, the CDR3 is TGCGCCAGCAGGAGGGATGAACGCGGCTACACCTTC. Translating gives CASRRDERGYTF. The chain is built from TRBV5-1 and TRBJ1-2; D is undetermined. V lost 5 bases to trimming and J lost 8 bases, with 13 bases between them. The germline V gene has CDR1 SGHRS and CDR2 YFSETQ. The CDR3 length is 12 residues.

V and J are TRBV7-2 and TRBJ2-7, with D perhaps TRBD2 (6 bases). The germline V gene encodes CDR1 SGHTA and CDR2 FQGNSA. Trimming removed 1 base at V and 6 bases at J, with 16 bases between. The CDR3 sequence is 15 residues long. The CDR3 nucleotides read TGTGCCAGCAGCTTAGGGGGACTGGCCCCGGGCGAGCAGTACTTC. Protein product: CASSLGGLAPGEQYF.

J is TRBJ2-7 and V is TRBV29-1; 12 bases align to TRBD2. This CDR3 has 14 residues. Per germline, CDR1 SQVTM and CDR2 ANQGSEA. Trimming cost V 7 bases and J 5 bases; bases outside gene matches: 9. CDR3 coding DNA: TGCAGCGCCTACACTAGCGGGAGGAGCAACGAGCAGTACTTC. Translation: CSAYTSGRSNEQYF.

The rearrangement uses TRBV7-2 and TRBJ1-1, with 7 nucleotides matching TRBD1. In germline, CDR1 is SGHTA, CDR2 FQGNSA. The CDR3 runs 13 residues. Trimming removed 4 bases from V and 5 bases from J; junction bases left unmatched: 4. CDR3 nucleotide sequence: TGTGCCAGCAGCTCACAGGGGTATACTGAAGCTTTCTTT. Translating it yields CASSSQGYTEAFF. Complete variable domain (other parts from reference TRBV7-2 and TRBJ1-1): GAGVSQSPSNKVTEKGKDVELRCDPISGHTALYWYRQSLGQGLEFLIYFQGNSAPDKSGLPSDRFSAERTGGSVSTLTIQRTQQEDSAVYLCASSSQGYTEAFFGQGTRLTVV.

V usage is TRBV11-2 and J usage is TRBJ1-1; TRBD1 might be the D (6 bases). This CDR3 is 14 amino acids long. Germline V gene data show CDR1 as SGHAT and CDR2 as FQNNGV. Trimming stripped 4 bases from V and 1 base from J, with 10 bases between. DNA of the CDR3: TGTGCCAGCAGCTGGAGGGGGGGGAACACTGAAGCTTTCTTT. Translated: CASSWRGGNTEAFF.

This chain joins TRBV7-6 and TRBJ2-3, with 14 bases matching TRBD2. CDR1 is SGHVS and CDR2 is FNYEAQ in the germline V gene. CDR3 length equals 18 residues. V shed 0 bases, J shed 5 bases, and the junction held 7 bases outside the gene matches. The CDR3 spells CASSLARLAGGDRDTQYF. DNA of the CDR3: TGTGCCAGCAGCTTAGCGAGACTAGCGGGAGGGGATCGAGATACGCAGTATTTT. Full variable domain (remainder filled in from reference TRBV7-6 and TRBJ2-3): GAGVSQSPRYKVTKRGQDVALRCDPISGHVSLYWYRQALGQGPEFLTYFNYEAQQDKSGLPNDRFSAERPEGSISTLTIQRTEQRDSAMYRCASSLARLAGGDRDTQYFGPGTRLTVL.

This chain uses TRBV9 with TRBJ2-6; D call uncertain. V was cut by 0 bases and J by 0 bases, with 7 bases left in between. The CDR3 consists of 16 residues. Germline lookup yields CDR1 SGDLS and CDR2 YYNGEE. As DNA, the CDR3 is TGTGCCAGCAGCGTAGTCTGGGGCTCTGGGGCCAACGTCCTGACTTTC. This sequence encodes CASSVVWGSGANVLTF.

The rearrangement joins TRBV7-2 to TRBJ2-5, with 7 bases fitting TRBD2. The CDR3 loop spans 15 amino acids. Germline lookup yields CDR1 SGHTA and CDR2 FQGNSA. The J segment lost 5 bases and the V segment lost 5 bases, leaving 11 bases of the junction unmatched. CDR3 DNA sequence: TGTGCCAGCAGCGGGGGGGGTTGGCGCGTCGAGACCCAGTACTTC. Residues: CASSGGGWRVETQYF.

This clone was recorded only once. J is TRBJ2-5 and V is TRBV3-1 (or the pseudogene TRBV3-2); D is possibly TRBD2 (6 bases). The germline gives CDR1 LGHDT, CDR2 YNNKEL (reference sequence). CDR3 length equals 12 residues. V lost 8 bases, J lost 5 bases, and 12 bases lay in between. The CDR3 reads CASGTLGETQYF. The CDR3 nucleotides read TGTGCCAGCGGGACTCTGGGGGAGACCCAGTACTTC.

V usage is TRBV6-2 or TRBV6-3 and J usage is TRBJ2-7, with D perhaps given as TRBD1 or TRBD2 (5 bases each). The V end was cut by 5 bases, the J end by 4 bases, with 9 bases between. This CDR3 spans 12 amino acids. CDR1 MNHEY and CDR2 SVGEGT come from the germline V gene. The CDR3 region is CASSGTDYEQYF. CDR3 coding DNA: TGTGCCAGCAGTGGGACGGATTACGAGCAGTACTTC.

The rearrangement links TRBV27 to TRBJ2-1; D perhaps matches TRBD1 (6 bases). Trimming cost V 4 bases and J 8 bases, with 15 bases left between them. The germline V gene encodes CDR1 MNHEY and CDR2 SMNVEV (reference sequence). This CDR3 has 14 amino acids. CDR3 coding DNA: TGTGCCAGCAGTTCCCTACAGGGAAGTGATGAGCAGTTCTTC. The encoded protein is CASSSLQGSDEQFF.

The chain carries TRBV6-5 and TRBJ1-2; 8 positions match TRBD1. Germline values: CDR1 MNHEY, CDR2 SVGAGI. There are 13 residues in the CDR3. Trimming took 7 bases from V and 4 from J; bases not matched to a gene: 5. The CDR3 here is CASKRQGAYGYTF. CDR3 DNA: TGTGCCAGCAAACGGCAGGGGGCCTATGGCTACACCTTC.

The gene calls are TRBV5-1 and TRBJ2-1; no reliable D call. This CDR3 contains 16 residues. Germline CDR1 is SGHRS and CDR2 is YFSETQ. V lost 0 bases to trimming and J lost 1 base, with 11 bases between them. The CDR3 sequence: CASSLVGWVSYNEQFF. In DNA, the CDR3 is TGCGCCAGCAGCTTGGTAGGGTGGGTTTCCTACAATGAGCAGTTCTTC.

The chain recombines TRBV2 with TRBJ2-7, with a tentative D call TRBD2 (5 bases). The CDR3 runs to 11 residues. Deletions cut 4 bases from V and 6 bases from J, with 7 bases between. Germline V gives CDR1 SNHLY, CDR2 FYNNEI. CDR3 nucleotide sequence: TGTGCCAGCAGTGCGGGGTTCGAGCAGTACTTC. It specifies CASSAGFEQYF. Combining the CDR3 with reference TRBV2 and TRBJ2-7 gives the whole variable domain EPEVTQTPSHQVTQMGQEVILRCVPISNHLYFYWYRQILGQKVEFLVSFYNNEISEKSEIFDDQFSVERPDGSNFTLKIRSTKLEDSAMYFCASSAGFEQYFGPGTRLTVT.

The V call is TRBV18, the J call TRBJ1-1, with a tentative D call TRBD1 (6 bases). The germline V gene has CDR1 KGHSH and CDR2 LQKENI. The CDR3 contains 12 residues. V was shortened by 6 bases and J by 7 bases, with 12 bases between the two germline ends. The CDR3 protein is CASSRLQGEAFF. The CDR3 coding sequence is TGTGCCAGCTCTCGATTACAGGGTGAAGCTTTCTTT.

The rearrangement joins TRBV5-4 to TRBJ1-1; D is possibly TRBD1 (6 bases). The CDR3 is 14 residues long. V was clipped by 4 bases and J by 7 bases, with 17 bases between them. The germline CDR1 and CDR2 sequences are SGHNT and YYREEE (reference sequence). CDR3 residues: CASSRYGGTSEAFF. Here the CDR3 DNA reads TGTGCCAGCAGCCGCTACGGCGGGACAAGTGAAGCTTTCTTT.

V and J are TRBV7-9 and TRBJ2-5, with 7 nucleotides matching TRBD2. V lost 4 bases, J lost 5 bases, and 7 bases stayed unmatched. Germline loops: CDR1 SEHNR, CDR2 FQNEAQ (reference sequence). CDR3 length: 14 residues. As DNA, the CDR3 is TGTGCCAGCAGCTCCCTAGCGGTCCGTGAGACCCAGTACTTC. Its protein is CASSSLAVRETQYF.

The chain has TRBV13 and TRBJ2-7, with TRBD2 matching over 10 bases. The CDR3 spans 15 residues. CDR1 and CDR2 (germline): PRHDT, FYEKMQ (reference sequence). The ends lost 4 bases at V and 3 bases at J; junction bases unmatched: 6. The CDR3 nucleotides are TGTGCCAGCAGCTATCTTAGGACTAGCGGCTACGAGCAGTACTTC. Translating gives CASSYLRTSGYEQYF.